The sequence of this T cell receptor (beta chain) was determined in a study of T cell repertoires in cytomegalovirus infection. Study summary: Well-studied HLA-B-restricted epitopes and recently identified HLA-C-restricted epitopes of CMV were both used in the study. Indications of both CMV infection and matching HLA type were provided by public TCR beta signatures.

Study conclusions and caveats: There were carriers of CMV plus the relevant HLA, and cumulative public TCR beta family frequency identified them. The ex vivo response was dominated by HLA-C-restricted CMV-specific TCR beta clonotypes.

In this sample, this clonotype turned up a few times. Its antigen is as yet unknown. TCRdb independently ran MiXCR on the reads; one entry per CDR3 protein. The table lists about 700,000 distinct CDR3 sequences, 30% to 35% of them singletons, with 15% to 20% in the top ten. This CDR3 is built from 15 residues. Germline V gene data show CDR1 as SGHAT and CDR2 as FQNNGV. The ends lost 0 bases at V and 2 bases at J; junction bases unmatched: 3. Sequenced here: cultured PBMCs, sampled from culture after CMV antigen stimulation. This chain links TRBV11-2 with TRBJ2-7; TRBD2 aligns across 8 bases. The source is a human donor in good health (CMV status not recorded). Some clones in this sample may be carry-over from other donors' samples. As DNA, the CDR3 is TGTGCCAGCAGCTTAGATCCGACTAGCGCCTACGAGCAGTACTTC. Protein product: CASSLDPTSAYEQYF.